This T cell receptor (beta chain) was identified in a study of T cells after yellow fever vaccination. The CDR3 loop spans 20 amino acids. CDR1 SGHRS and CDR2 YFSETQ come from the germline V gene. The V and J ends lost 4 bases and 3 bases, in that order; junction bases with no gene match: 20. MiXCR was run by TCRdb on the 5' RACE reads, yielding one entry per CDR3 protein. Here the sample spans some 500,000 distinct CDR3 sequences, roughly 13% being singletons. This chain links TRBV5-1 with TRBJ2-3, with TRBD2 matching 10 bases. The TCR sequence derives from a man under 40 who received the YFV17D yellow fever vaccine. Sequencing was performed on PBMCs, taken on the day of the yellow fever booster vaccination. CDR3 DNA sequence: TGCGCCAGCAGCGGACGCAGGGGCCTAGCGGGAGAAGGGCGGACAGATACGCAGTATTTT. Translated: CASSGRRGLAGEGRTDTQYF.